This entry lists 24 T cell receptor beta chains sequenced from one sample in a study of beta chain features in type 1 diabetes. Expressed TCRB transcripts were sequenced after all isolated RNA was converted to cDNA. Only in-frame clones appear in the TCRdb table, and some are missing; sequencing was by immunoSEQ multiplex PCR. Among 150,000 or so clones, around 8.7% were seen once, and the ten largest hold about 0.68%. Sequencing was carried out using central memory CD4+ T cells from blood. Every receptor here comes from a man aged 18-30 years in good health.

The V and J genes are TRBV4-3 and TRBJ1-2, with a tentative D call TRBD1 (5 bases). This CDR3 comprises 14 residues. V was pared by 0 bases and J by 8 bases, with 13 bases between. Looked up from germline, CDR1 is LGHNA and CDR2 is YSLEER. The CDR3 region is CASSQDLGARGYTF. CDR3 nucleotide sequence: TGCGCCAGCAGCCAAGATCTAGGGGCCAGGGGCTACACCTTC.

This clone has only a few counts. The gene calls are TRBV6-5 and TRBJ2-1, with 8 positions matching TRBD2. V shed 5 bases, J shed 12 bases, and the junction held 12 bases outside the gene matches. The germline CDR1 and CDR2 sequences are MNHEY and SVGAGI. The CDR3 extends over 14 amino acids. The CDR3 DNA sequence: TGTGCCAGCAGTCCCCTAGCGGGTCCCGTCGGGCAGTTCTTC. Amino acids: CASSPLAGPVGQFF.

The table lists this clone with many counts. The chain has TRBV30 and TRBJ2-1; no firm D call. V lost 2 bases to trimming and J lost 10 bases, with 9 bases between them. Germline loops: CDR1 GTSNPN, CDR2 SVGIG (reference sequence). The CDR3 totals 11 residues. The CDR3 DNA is TGTGCCTGGAGTCCCCAAATGGAGCAGTTCTTC. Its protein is CAWSPQMEQFF.

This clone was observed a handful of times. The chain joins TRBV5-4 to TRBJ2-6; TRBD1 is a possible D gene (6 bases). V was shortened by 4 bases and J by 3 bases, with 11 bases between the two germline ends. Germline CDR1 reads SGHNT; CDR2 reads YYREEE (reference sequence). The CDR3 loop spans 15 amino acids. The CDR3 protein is CASSEQQGGANVLTF. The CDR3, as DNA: TGTGCCAGCAGCGAACAACAGGGTGGGGCCAACGTCCTGACTTTC. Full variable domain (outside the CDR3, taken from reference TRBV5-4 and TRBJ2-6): ETGVTQSPTHLIKTRGQQVTLRCSSQSGHNTVSWYQQALGQGPQFIFQYYREEENGRGNFPPRFSGLQFPNYSSELNVNALELDDSALYLCASSEQQGGANVLTFGAGSRLTVL.

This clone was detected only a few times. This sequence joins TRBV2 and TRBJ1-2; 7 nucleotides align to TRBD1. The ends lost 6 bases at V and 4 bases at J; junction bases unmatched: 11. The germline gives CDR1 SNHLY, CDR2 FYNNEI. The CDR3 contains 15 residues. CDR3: CASSRDSLGSYGYTF. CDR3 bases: TGTGCCAGCAGCCGGGACAGCCTTGGAAGCTATGGCTACACCTTC.

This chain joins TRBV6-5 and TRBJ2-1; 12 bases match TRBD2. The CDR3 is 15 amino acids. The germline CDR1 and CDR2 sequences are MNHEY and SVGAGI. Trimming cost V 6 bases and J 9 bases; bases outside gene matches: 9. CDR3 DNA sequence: TGTGCCAGCAGGACCGGGACTAGCGGGTTCAGTGAGCAGTTCTTC. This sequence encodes CASRTGTSGFSEQFF.

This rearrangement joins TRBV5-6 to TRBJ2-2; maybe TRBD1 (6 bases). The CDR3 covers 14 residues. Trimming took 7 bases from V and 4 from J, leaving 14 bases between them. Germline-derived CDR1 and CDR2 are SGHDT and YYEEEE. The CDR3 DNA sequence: TGTGCCAGCTTAGGGGGTCCGGCCACCGGGGAGCTGTTTTTT. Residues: CASLGGPATGELFF.

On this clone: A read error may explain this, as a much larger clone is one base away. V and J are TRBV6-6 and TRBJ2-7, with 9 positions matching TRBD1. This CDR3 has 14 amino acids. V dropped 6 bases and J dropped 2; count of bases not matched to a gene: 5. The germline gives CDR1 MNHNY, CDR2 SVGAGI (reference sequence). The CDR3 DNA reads TGTGCCAGCAGCCCCCGGACAGGGGCCTACGAGCAGTACTTC. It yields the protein CASSPRTGAYEQYF.

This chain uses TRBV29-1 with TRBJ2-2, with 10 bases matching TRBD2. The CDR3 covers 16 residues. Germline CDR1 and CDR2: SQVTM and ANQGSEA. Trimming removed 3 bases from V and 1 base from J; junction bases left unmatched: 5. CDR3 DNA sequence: TGCAGCGTTGACGCTAGCGGGGGCCAGAACACCGGGGAGCTGTTTTTT. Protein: CSVDASGGQNTGELFF.

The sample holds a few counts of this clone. The CDR3 DNA reads TGTGCCAGCAGTTTGGAGTCGGGGAGTCAGCCCCAGCATTTT. This translates into CASSLESGSQPQHF. This chain links TRBV28 with TRBJ1-5; no definite D call. Germline V gene data show CDR1 as MDHEN and CDR2 as SYDVKM. The V gene lost 3 bases and the J gene lost 6 bases, with 12 bases spanning the gap. CDR3 length: 14 residues.

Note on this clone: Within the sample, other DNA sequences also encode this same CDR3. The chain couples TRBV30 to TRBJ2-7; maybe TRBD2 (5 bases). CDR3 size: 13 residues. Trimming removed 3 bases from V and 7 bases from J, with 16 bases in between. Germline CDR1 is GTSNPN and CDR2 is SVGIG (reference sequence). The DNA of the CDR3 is TGTGCCTGGAGACCAGGAGGAACGGGGGAGCAGTACTTC. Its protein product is CAWRPGGTGEQYF.

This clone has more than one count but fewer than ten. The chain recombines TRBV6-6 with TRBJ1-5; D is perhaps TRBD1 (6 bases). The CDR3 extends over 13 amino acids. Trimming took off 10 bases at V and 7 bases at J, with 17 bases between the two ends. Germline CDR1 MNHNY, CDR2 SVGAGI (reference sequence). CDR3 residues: CAISTGIMQPQHF. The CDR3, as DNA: TGTGCCATTTCAACAGGGATCATGCAGCCCCAGCATTTT.

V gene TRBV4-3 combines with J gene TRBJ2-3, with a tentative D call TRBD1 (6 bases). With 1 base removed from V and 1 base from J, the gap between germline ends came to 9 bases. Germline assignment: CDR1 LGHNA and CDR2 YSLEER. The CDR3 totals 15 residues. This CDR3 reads CASSQGQDGTDTQYF. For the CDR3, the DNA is TGCGCCAGCAGCCAAGGACAGGATGGCACAGATACGCAGTATTTT.

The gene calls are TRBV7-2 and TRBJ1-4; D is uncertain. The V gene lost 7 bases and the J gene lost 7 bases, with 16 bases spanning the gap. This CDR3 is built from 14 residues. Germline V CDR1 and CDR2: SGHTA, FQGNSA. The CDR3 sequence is CASKSTGISEKLFF. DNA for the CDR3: TGTGCCAGCAAATCCACGGGTATCAGTGAAAAACTGTTTTTT.

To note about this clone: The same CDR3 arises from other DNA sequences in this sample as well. The CDR3 is CASSLAGGLETQYF. CDR3 DNA: TGTGCCAGCAGCTTAGCGGGGGGTCTGGAGACCCAGTACTTC. The chain joins TRBV7-2 to TRBJ2-5, with D possibly matching TRBD2 (6 bases). The germline V gene encodes CDR1 SGHTA and CDR2 FQGNSA. Trimming left V 0 bases short and J 5 bases short, with 10 bases between. The CDR3 covers 14 residues.

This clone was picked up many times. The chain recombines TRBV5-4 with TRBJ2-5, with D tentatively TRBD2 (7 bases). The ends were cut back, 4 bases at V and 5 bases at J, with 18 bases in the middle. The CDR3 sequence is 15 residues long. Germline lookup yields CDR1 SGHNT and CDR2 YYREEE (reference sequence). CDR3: CASSTEGGAGETQYF. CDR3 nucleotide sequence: TGTGCCAGCAGCACCGAGGGGGGGGCCGGGGAGACCCAGTACTTC.

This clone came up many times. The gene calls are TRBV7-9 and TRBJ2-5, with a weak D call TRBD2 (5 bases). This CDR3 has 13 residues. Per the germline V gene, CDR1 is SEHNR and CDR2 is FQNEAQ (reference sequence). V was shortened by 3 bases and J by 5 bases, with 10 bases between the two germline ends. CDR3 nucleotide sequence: TGTGCCAGCAGCTTGTCCGGGGAGGAGACCCAGTACTTC. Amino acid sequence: CASSLSGEETQYF.

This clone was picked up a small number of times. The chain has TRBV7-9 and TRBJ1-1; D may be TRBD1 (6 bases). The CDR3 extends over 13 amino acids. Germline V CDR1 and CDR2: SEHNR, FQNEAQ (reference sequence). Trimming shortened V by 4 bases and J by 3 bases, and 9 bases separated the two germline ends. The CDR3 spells CASSSTGYTEAFF. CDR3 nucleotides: TGTGCCAGCAGCTCTACAGGGTACACTGAAGCTTTCTTT.

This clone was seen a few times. The CDR3 DNA reads TGTGCTAGTTGGCGGGGGGGCCGTCAAGATACGCAGTATTTT. It translates to CASWRGGRQDTQYF. The chain couples TRBV12-5 to TRBJ2-3; 9 nucleotides line up with TRBD2. CDR3 size: 14 residues. The V gene end was trimmed by 8 bases and the J gene end by 5 bases; junction bases not matched to a gene: 8. Per germline, CDR1 LGHNT and CDR2 FRNRAP.

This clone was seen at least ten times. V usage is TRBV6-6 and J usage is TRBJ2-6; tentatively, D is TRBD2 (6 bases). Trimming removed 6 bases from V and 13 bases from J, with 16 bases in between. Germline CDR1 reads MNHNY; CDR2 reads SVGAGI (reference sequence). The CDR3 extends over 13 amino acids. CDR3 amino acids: CASRPGTPLVLTF. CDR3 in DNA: TGTGCCAGCAGACCCGGGACTCCCTTGGTCCTGACTTTC.

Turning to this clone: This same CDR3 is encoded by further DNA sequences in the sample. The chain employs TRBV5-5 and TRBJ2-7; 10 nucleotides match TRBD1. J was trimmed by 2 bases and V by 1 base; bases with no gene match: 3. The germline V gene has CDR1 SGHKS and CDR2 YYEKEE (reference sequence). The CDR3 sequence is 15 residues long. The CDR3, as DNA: TGTGCCAGCAGCTTGTTAGGACAGGGGGCCTACGAGCAGTACTTC. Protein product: CASSLLGQGAYEQYF.

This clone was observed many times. CDR3 region: CSVNSGNTIYF. DNA for the CDR3: TGCAGCGTTAACAGTGGAAACACCATATATTTT. This rearrangement joins TRBV29-1 to TRBJ1-3; D call uncertain. Germline CDR1 SQVTM, CDR2 ANQGSEA. The CDR3 covers 11 residues. V was trimmed by 5 bases and J by 3 bases, leaving 5 bases between them.

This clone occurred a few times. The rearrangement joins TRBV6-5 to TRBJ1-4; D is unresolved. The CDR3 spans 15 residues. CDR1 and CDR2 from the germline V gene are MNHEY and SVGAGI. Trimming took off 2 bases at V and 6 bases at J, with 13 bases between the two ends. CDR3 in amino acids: CASSYEGRLYEKLFF. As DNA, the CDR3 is TGTGCCAGCAGTTACGAGGGCAGGCTGTATGAAAAACTGTTTTTT.

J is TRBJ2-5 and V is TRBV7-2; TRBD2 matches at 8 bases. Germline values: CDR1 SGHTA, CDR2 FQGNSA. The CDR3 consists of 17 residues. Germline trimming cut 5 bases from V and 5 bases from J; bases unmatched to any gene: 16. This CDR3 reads CASSALGGGPFGETQYF. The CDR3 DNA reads TGTGCCAGCAGCGCCTTGGGCGGGGGGCCCTTTGGGGAGACCCAGTACTTC.